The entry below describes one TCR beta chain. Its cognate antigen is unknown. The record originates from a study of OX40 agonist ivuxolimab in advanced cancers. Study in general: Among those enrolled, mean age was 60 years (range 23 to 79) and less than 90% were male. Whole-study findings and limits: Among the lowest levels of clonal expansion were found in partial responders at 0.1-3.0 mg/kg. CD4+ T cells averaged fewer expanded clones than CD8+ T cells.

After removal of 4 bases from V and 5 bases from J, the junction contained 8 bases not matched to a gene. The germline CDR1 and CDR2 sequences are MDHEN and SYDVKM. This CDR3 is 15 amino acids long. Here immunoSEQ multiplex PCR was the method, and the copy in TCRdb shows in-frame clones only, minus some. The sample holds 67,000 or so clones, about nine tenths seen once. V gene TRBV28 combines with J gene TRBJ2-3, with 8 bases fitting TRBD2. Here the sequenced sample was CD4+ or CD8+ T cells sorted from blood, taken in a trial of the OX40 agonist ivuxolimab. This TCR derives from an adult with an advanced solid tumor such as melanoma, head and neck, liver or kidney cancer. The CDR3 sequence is CASSSPRGGGDTQYF. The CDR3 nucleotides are TGTGCCAGCAGTTCTCCTCGGGGGGGCGGAGATACGCAGTATTTT. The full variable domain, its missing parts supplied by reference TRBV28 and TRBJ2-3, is DVKVTQSSRYLVKRTGEKVFLECVQDMDHENMFWYRQDPGLGLRLIYFSYDVKMKEKGDIPEGYSVSREKKERFSLILESASTNQTSMYLCASSSPRGGGDTQYFGPGTRLTVL.